This TCR beta chain comes out of a study of cytomegalovirus exposure and HLA in healthy donors. Across the whole study: An analysis done earlier identified 95 million to 140 million unique TCR beta sequences from approximately 200 million T cells. HLA-typed donors were the source of approximately 86 million unique TCRs held in an early data release.

Of note for this clone: Its antigen remains unidentified.

In the PCR, 60 Vbeta and 13 Jbeta primers were used. Profiled with immunoSEQ multiplex PCR; TCRdb holds only in-frame clones, not every one. The listing contains about 210,000 clones. Findings and caveats of the study: By a later analysis, the bulk of CMV-associated TCR beta chains appeared HLA-restricted. Likely technical artifact: a cluster of highly shared sequence variants.

The receptor's source is a woman under 40 in good health and CMV-seropositive. Sequencing was carried out using PBMCs.

In DNA, the CDR3 is TGCGCCAGCAGTGAAGCGACAGGGGCTTACACTGAAGCTTTCTTT. This translates into CASSEATGAYTEAFF. The chain is built from TRBV10-1 and TRBJ1-1; 8 bases map to TRBD1. CDR1 is WNHNN, CDR2 SYGVQD, per germline (reference sequence). With V trimmed by 3 bases and J by 3 bases, 6 bases remained unmatched. CDR3 size: 15 residues.